This T cell receptor (beta chain) appears in the sequencing data of a study of beta chain features in type 1 diabetes (dated by TCRdb to the late 2010s). For context, the study as a whole: No differences in mean age, gender distribution, total cell number or subset yield were found between patients and healthy donors. Across all samples, about 110 million sorted cells were examined, and cell number per subset correlated strongly with RNA yield. The study compared the TCRB repertoires of sorted circulating CD4+ T cell subsets in recently diagnosed type 1 diabetes patients with those in matched healthy donors. Whereas all 28 donors provided naive and central memory subsets, regulatory and stem cell-like memory subsets were isolated from just 8 patients and about eight healthy donors. Points the paper makes about the study in general: Naive, central memory and regulatory TCRB repertoires appeared to be more similar among patients than among healthy donors. In all four CD4+ subsets, TCRB CDR3 length was moderately but significantly shorter in type 1 diabetes patients. PCR may preferentially amplify shorter templates, but because patient and control samples were amplified and corrected together, any resulting skew would affect both groups equally. Because small numbers of individuals were included in the HLA sub-analyses, any influence of HLA type on TCRB rearrangement was left unresolved. Because cDNA was sequenced instead of genomic DNA, highly expressing activated cells could be over-represented, though the groups showed no difference in activation or CD3 levels. At VDJ recombination sites, patients with type 1 diabetes made fewer insertions and deleted more nucleotides, a pattern implying thymic rearrangement abnormalities.

To note about this clone: Its antigen is currently not known. Base qualities are not provided; no much larger clone lies one nucleotide away.

The High Capacity cDNA Reverse Transcription Kit was used to reverse transcribe all of the isolated RNA, meaning that expressed TCRB transcripts were what got sequenced. Naive, central memory and regulatory T cell samples underwent deep immunoSEQ sequencing, averaging roughly 3.3 million total reads per sample. After sorted cells were lysed in RLT buffer, RNA was extracted with DNase-treated RNeasy Micro or Mini kits, with the choice depending on cell number. Each cell subset was processed separately to prevent cross-contamination, with patient and healthy donor samples processed together. The immunoSEQ multiplex PCR was used to amplify TCRB sequences from cDNA, yielding 87-bp fragments that span the CDR3 region. Amplicons were sequenced on the Illumina HiSeq platform. As for the original processing: Synthetic template baselines were used to correct PCR bias computationally, reads within Hamming distance 2 were collapsed, and singletons that could not be merged were discarded. Reads were aligned to IMGT to assign V, D and J genes, CDR3 length, and insertions or deletions at six rearrangement sites. Clonotype counts were normalized to sorted cell number within each subset before computing true diversity and Gini coefficients with the tcR R package. Repertoire sharing was quantified using the overlap coefficient calculated on TCRB nucleotide sequences. Out-of-frame TCRB sequences from naive cells were analyzed to stand in for the pre-selection repertoire. TCRdb provides this immuneACCESS table in a form limited to in-frame rearrangements. Some clones are lacking; in checked studies, under half of them reflect an unresolved V gene, and why the rest are absent is not known. The V and J calls and the clone size are those of that table, but D and trimming were determined from the DNA. The sample table shows more than 350,000 clones, and around 10% are seen once. Approximately 0.05% of the sample belongs to the ten largest clones.

From each donor, a single peripheral blood sample of approximately 110 mL on average was drawn into heparinised tubes. Using a panel that included CD45RO, CCR7, CD25, CD127, CD95 and CD27, naive, central memory, regulatory and stem cell-like memory CD4+ T cells were sorted on a BD FACSAria II. Purity was above 95% for every sorted population. PBMCs were isolated immediately by Lymphoprep density gradient centrifugation and stained directly without culture. To minimize batch effects, samples were stained and sorted in pairs, one healthy donor with one patient per experiment. Trimming takes 7 bases from V and 2 bases from J, and the germline ends sit 12 bases apart. The cysteine opens and the phenylalanine closes a CDR3 of 12 amino acids. Only the CDR3 portion is preserved as DNA: 36 bases, with reading frame beginning at the first base. Looking up the germline V gene (reference sequence) yields CDR1 GTSNPN and CDR2 SVGIG.

Sequencing was carried out using naive CD4+ T cells from blood. The cell subset or site label on this specimen signifies: true naive CD4+ T cells. This sequence was found in a woman between 18 and 29 years old in good health. The sequence joins TRBV30 to TRBJ2-7; TRBD2 is a weak D gene call, 5 bases matching. CDR3 sequence: CALGVRAYEQYF. The DNA sequence reads TGTGCCTTGGGAGTAAGGGCCTACGAGCAGTACTTC.